This T cell receptor beta chain was recorded in a study of Ad26.COV2.S vaccination and SARS-CoV-2 variants. Across the whole study: Ad26.COV2.S shots went into the muscle once or twice, 56 days apart.

Per the germline V gene, CDR1 is LNHNV and CDR2 is YYDKDF (reference sequence). The junction had 9 bases not matched to a gene; V was cut back by 3 bases and J by 5 bases. CDR3 length: 17 amino acids. Clones were read by immunoSEQ multiplex PCR, and TCRdb kept only the in-frame ones, dropping some. The sample comprises a few hundred thousand clones, 88% of which are singletons, and 3.6% rests with the top ten. The sample's treatment: 15 to 20 received Ad26.COV2.S at low or high dose, single or two shots; roughly five received placebo; per-sample allocation not given. Day 63 following the first vaccine or placebo injection was when the samples were taken.

The chain couples TRBV15 to TRBJ1-6; 8 bases align to TRBD1. The TCR was taken from a person aged 18-60 years who received the Ad26.COV2.S COVID-19 vaccine or a placebo. Specimen: peripheral blood, collected in a trial of Ad26.COV2.S vaccine versus placebo. CDR3 amino acids: CATSRDLATGDNSPLHF. CDR3 DNA: TGTGCCACCAGCAGGGATCTCGCGACAGGGGATAATTCACCCCTCCACTTT.